The clone carrying this T cell receptor beta chain was observed a few times. Its antigen is unidentified. Amplification used 60 Vbeta primers and 13 Jbeta primers. Per the study methods: Unique TCR beta chains numbered around 75 million in a later analysis, with around 10 million shared. Clones were sequenced by immunoSEQ multiplex PCR, and TCRdb holds only the in-frame ones, with some missing. V and J calls and clone size are given by that table; D and trimming were obtained from the DNA. The table has tens of thousands of clones, 62% seen once; the top ten hold around 5%. The data are from a study of cytomegalovirus exposure and HLA in healthy donors. Study-level information: An earlier analysis found around 100 million unique TCR beta sequences from about 190 million T cells.

Study-level points and caveats: Later analysis showed TCR association rates varying by HLA locus, highest for DRB1 and lowest for HLA-C. The investigators catalogued some 160 TCR beta chains as cytomegalovirus-associated.

The germline gives CDR1 SGHDT, CDR2 YYEEEE. The ends were cut back, 5 bases at V and 4 bases at J, with 16 bases in the middle. This CDR3 is 15 amino acids long. The J gene is TRBJ1-5, the V gene TRBV5-6; no clear D. The sample comprised PBMCs. The TCR comes from a woman aged 25 to 39 in good health and CMV-seropositive. CDR3 DNA: TGTGCCAGCAGTTATGGAATCGTCGGGAATCAGCCCCAGCATTTT. This encodes CASSYGIVGNQPQHF.